This passage covers 30 T cell receptor beta chains from one sample sequenced in a study of shared clonotypes between healthy human individuals. TCRdb's copy holds only in-frame clones and misses some; the assay was immunoSEQ multiplex PCR. The repertoire holds over 950,000 clones, with approximately 75% as singletons. Specimen: memory CD4+ T cells from PBMCs. Subset described: CD45RA-negative fraction. Receptors originate from a man aged 18 to 30 in good health. Some clones in this sample may be carry-over from other donors' samples.

The V and J genes are TRBV5-1 and TRBJ1-2; unclear D gene. CDR1 is SGHRS, CDR2 YFSETQ, per germline. The CDR3 sequence is 15 residues long. Trimming shortened V by 4 bases and J by 2 bases, and 15 bases separated the two germline ends. This CDR3 reads CASSQGLGGNYGYTF. The CDR3 coding sequence is TGCGCCAGCAGCCAAGGCCTGGGCGGCAACTATGGCTACACCTTC.

The rearrangement uses TRBV18 and TRBJ2-7; D is unresolved. Trimming shortened V by 6 bases and J by 1 base, and 16 bases separated the two germline ends. From germline, CDR1 is KGHSH and CDR2 LQKENI. CDR3 size: 15 residues. CDR3 sequence: CASSPTVVGSYEQYF. The CDR3 region has the DNA TGTGCCAGCTCTCCAACGGTCGTGGGATCCTACGAGCAGTACTTC.

V usage is TRBV28 and J usage is TRBJ2-7; TRBD1 is a possible D gene (6 bases). Trimming left V 3 bases short and J 5 bases short, with 14 bases between. This CDR3 contains 14 residues. From germline, CDR1 is MDHEN and CDR2 SYDVKM. In nucleotides, the CDR3 is TGTGCCAGCAGTTTCGGTCAGGGGTATCACGAGCAGTACTTC. Translation: CASSFGQGYHEQYF.

The V and J genes are TRBV7-2 and TRBJ2-5; no clear D. This CDR3 has 15 amino acids. With 2 bases removed from V and 1 base from J, the gap between germline ends came to 11 bases. The V gene's germline CDR1 is SGHTA and CDR2 FQGNSA. This chain's CDR3 is CASSLIGRFQETQYF. The CDR3 region has the DNA TGTGCCAGCAGCTTAATCGGGCGTTTCCAAGAGACCCAGTACTTC.

The V and J genes are TRBV5-6 and TRBJ1-1; a possible D gene is TRBD1 (5 bases). Trimming shortened V by 4 bases and J by 5 bases, and 12 bases separated the two germline ends. Looked up from germline, CDR1 is SGHDT and CDR2 is YYEEEE. This CDR3 is 13 amino acids long. This CDR3 reads CASSHGGATEAFF. In DNA, the CDR3 is TGTGCCAGCAGCCACGGAGGGGCGACTGAAGCTTTCTTT.

This clone occurred a few times. The sample holds other DNA sequences that translate to the same CDR3. The chain carries TRBV7-2 and TRBJ1-2; a possible D gene is TRBD1 (5 bases). With 0 bases removed from V and 3 bases from J, the gap between germline ends came to 8 bases. CDR3 length: 14 amino acids. Germline-derived CDR1 and CDR2 are SGHTA and FQGNSA. The CDR3 protein is CASSLARGDYGYTF. DNA of the CDR3: TGTGCCAGCAGCTTAGCCCGGGGCGACTATGGCTACACCTTC.

The rearrangement links TRBV7-9 to TRBJ2-5, with TRBD2 identical over 10 bases. Germline assignment: CDR1 SEHNR and CDR2 FQNEAQ (reference sequence). After removal of 3 bases from V and 3 bases from J, the junction contained 7 bases not matched to a gene. This CDR3 spans 16 amino acids. The DNA for the CDR3 is TGTGCCAGCAGCTTGCCCCCGGGACTAGCGAAAGAGACCCAGTACTTC. Its translation is CASSLPPGLAKETQYF.

The chain uses TRBV28 and TRBJ1-2; no clear D gene. V shed 1 base and J shed 0 bases, with 9 bases lying between them. This CDR3 spans 15 amino acids. CDR1 and CDR2 (germline): MDHEN, SYDVKM. For the CDR3, the DNA is TGTGCCAGCAGTTTATTTCAAATCACTAACTATGGCTACACCTTC. Translation gives CASSLFQITNYGYTF.

In this sample, this clone turned up a few times. This chain links TRBV20-1 with TRBJ2-7; D is undetermined. This CDR3 has 8 residues. Germline CDR1 reads DFQATT; CDR2 reads SNEGSKA (reference sequence). V lost 4 bases and J 7 bases, leaving 2 bases between the germline ends. The CDR3: CSAMEQYF. The CDR3 bases are TGCAGTGCTATGGAGCAGTACTTC.

This clone turned up a few times. This chain connects TRBV7-9 to TRBJ1-2, with D perhaps TRBD1 (5 bases). Germline V gene lookup returns CDR1 SEHNR and CDR2 FQNEAQ (reference sequence). The V end lost 1 base, the J end lost 1 base, and 10 bases lay between the germline ends. This CDR3 is built from 15 residues. The CDR3: CASSLDGAGNYGYTF. The CDR3 region has the DNA TGTGCCAGCAGCTTAGACGGGGCGGGTAACTATGGCTACACCTTC.

The rearrangement uses TRBV2 and TRBJ2-7; D assignment may be TRBD1 or TRBD2 (5 bases each). This CDR3 has 13 residues. Trimming cost V 6 bases and J 7 bases, with 16 bases left between them. Germline CDR1 is SNHLY and CDR2 is FYNNEI. The chain's CDR3 is CASRGTYPMEQYF. The CDR3 nucleotides are TGTGCCAGCAGAGGGACCTACCCTATGGAGCAGTACTTC. The full variable domain, completed using reference TRBV2 and TRBJ2-7, is EPEVTQTPSHQVTQMGQEVILRCVPISNHLYFYWYRQILGQKVEFLVSFYNNEISEKSEIFDDQFSVERPDGSNFTLKIRSTKLEDSAMYFCASRGTYPMEQYFGPGTRLTVT.

The rearrangement uses TRBV9 and TRBJ1-1; TRBD1 is a possible D gene (5 bases). CDR3 length: 15 amino acids. V lost 0 bases to trimming and J lost 6 bases, with 15 bases between them. Germline V gene lookup returns CDR1 SGDLS and CDR2 YYNGEE. CDR3 DNA sequence: TGTGCCAGCAGCGTAGAGGGAGTAGGGGCGGCTGAAGCTTTCTTT. Residues: CASSVEGVGAAEAFF.

This clone was recorded many times. Other DNA sequences in this specimen translate into the identical CDR3. The chain links TRBV2 to TRBJ1-5; 9 bases map to TRBD1. Trimming cost V 4 bases and J 0 bases; bases outside gene matches: 1. CDR3 size: 15 residues. Germline assignment: CDR1 SNHLY and CDR2 FYNNEI. CDR3 residues: CASSGDRASNQPQHF. In DNA form, the CDR3 reads TGTGCCAGCAGTGGGGACAGGGCTAGCAATCAGCCCCAGCATTTT.

V usage is TRBV19 and J usage is TRBJ2-2, with D unresolved. The CDR3 is 16 amino acids. Germline V gives CDR1 LNHDA, CDR2 SQIVND (reference sequence). With 5 bases removed from V and 2 bases from J, the gap between germline ends came to 15 bases. The CDR3 DNA reads TGTGCCAGTAGTCGTGGTCCTGGCCAAAACACCGGGGAGCTGTTTTTT. It yields the protein CASSRGPGQNTGELFF.

The chain carries TRBV5-1 and TRBJ2-3; the match to TRBD2 covers 7 bases. CDR1 and CDR2 from the germline V gene are SGHRS and YFSETQ. V trimming: 5 bases; J trimming: 4 bases; junction bases outside the gene matches: 10. The CDR3 covers 15 residues. In nucleotides, the CDR3 is TGCGCCAGCAGTATTGGCGGGAGCGGTCCAGATACGCAGTATTTT. Translating gives CASSIGGSGPDTQYF.

The chain links TRBV30 to TRBJ1-5; D not resolved. CDR3 length equals 14 residues. The V gene's germline CDR1 is GTSNPN and CDR2 SVGIG (reference sequence). V lost 1 base to trimming and J lost 0 bases, with 7 bases between them. The DNA of the CDR3 is TGTGCCTGGAGTGGAAGTCGTAGCAATCAGCCCCAGCATTTT. This translates into CAWSGSRSNQPQHF.

The gene calls are TRBV28 and TRBJ1-3, with D possibly being TRBD1 (5 bases). Germline assignment: CDR1 MDHEN and CDR2 SYDVKM. The V and J ends lost 9 bases and 0 bases respectively, with 15 bases between them. CDR3 length: 15 residues. CDR3 in amino acids: CASRWGFLSGNTIYF. The DNA for the CDR3 is TGTGCCAGTAGGTGGGGGTTCCTCTCTGGAAACACCATATATTTT.

The rearrangement links TRBV7-9 to TRBJ2-3, with a weak D call TRBD1 (6 bases). Between the trimmed V and J ends, which lost 0 bases and 9 bases, there was a span of 10 bases. The CDR3 is made up of 13 amino acids. From germline, CDR1 is SEHNR and CDR2 FQNEAQ (reference sequence). The CDR3 region has the DNA TGTGCCAGCAGCTTAGCTCAGGGGATCACGCAGTATTTT. It specifies CASSLAQGITQYF.

On this clone itself: This CDR3 is also generated by other DNA sequences in the sample. This rearrangement joins TRBV5-1 to TRBJ1-1; 8 bases agree with TRBD1. CDR1 SGHRS and CDR2 YFSETQ come from the germline V gene. This CDR3 region has 15 residues. V gave up 0 bases and J gave up 1 base; unmatched junction bases: 2. This CDR3 is CASSLAGGRNTEAFF. As DNA, the CDR3 is TGCGCCAGCAGCTTGGCAGGGGGCAGGAACACTGAAGCTTTCTTT.

The chain joins TRBV6-6 to TRBJ1-3; weak D call: TRBD1 (5 bases). CDR1 MNHNY and CDR2 SVGAGI come from the germline V gene (reference sequence). CDR3 size: 12 residues. Trimming took off 6 bases at V and 6 bases at J, with 9 bases between the two ends. The CDR3 loop is CASSRRENTIYF. In nucleotides, the CDR3 is TGTGCCAGCAGCCGCAGGGAAAACACCATATATTTT.

The chain uses TRBV18 and TRBJ2-4; D may be TRBD2 (5 bases). CDR1 is KGHSH and CDR2 is LQKENI in the germline V gene. This CDR3 comprises 14 residues. Trimming took off 3 bases at V and 8 bases at J, with 14 bases between the two ends. CDR3 sequence: CASSPTQEADIQYF. In DNA form, the CDR3 reads TGTGCCAGCTCACCGACGCAGGAGGCGGACATTCAGTACTTC.

The V call is TRBV11-2, the J call TRBJ2-7; D unresolved. From germline, CDR1 is SGHAT and CDR2 FQNNGV. Trimming pared 2 bases from V and 5 bases from J, leaving 10 bases between. This CDR3 is built from 13 residues. The CDR3 sequence is CASSLLGSDEQYF. CDR3 nucleotide sequence: TGTGCCAGCAGCTTACTAGGGTCAGACGAGCAGTACTTC.

A word on this clone: The same CDR3 arises from other DNA sequences in this sample as well. The chain joins TRBV7-9 to TRBJ2-7, with 10 positions matching TRBD1. V gave up 5 bases and J gave up 7 bases; unmatched junction bases: 11. Germline V gene data show CDR1 as SEHNR and CDR2 as FQNEAQ (reference sequence). This CDR3 comprises 15 residues. The CDR3 nucleotides are TGTGCCAGCAGCCCCCCTGGGACAGGGGTAGGGGAGCAGTACTTC. As protein: CASSPPGTGVGEQYF.

In this sample, this clone turned up a few times. V usage is TRBV9 and J usage is TRBJ1-4, with D unresolved. CDR1 and CDR2 from the germline V gene are SGDLS and YYNGEE. CDR3 length: 16 residues. The V end was cut by 0 bases, the J end by 6 bases, with 15 bases between. CDR3 sequence reads: CASSVGASRTYEKLFF. CDR3 DNA sequence: TGTGCCAGCAGCGTAGGCGCATCTCGGACTTATGAAAAACTGTTTTTT. Drawing the rest from reference TRBV9 and TRBJ1-4, the complete variable domain is DSGVTQTPKHLITATGQRVTLRCSPRSGDLSVYWYQQSLDQGLQFLIQYYNGEERAKGNILERFSAQQFPDLHSELNLSSLELGDSALYFCASSVGASRTYEKLFFGSGTQLSVL.

The J gene is TRBJ2-5, the V gene TRBV7-6; D is unresolved. The V end lost 4 bases, the J end lost 5 bases, and 8 bases lay between the germline ends. Looked up from germline, CDR1 is SGHVS and CDR2 is FNYEAQ. CDR3 size: 12 residues. CDR3 bases: TGTGCCAGCAGCTCCTTTGGGGAGACCCAGTACTTC. Protein sequence: CASSSFGETQYF.

Concerning this clone: The identical CDR3 is also encoded by other nucleotide sequences in the sample. The rearrangement links TRBV18 to TRBJ2-5, with no clear D. The CDR3 covers 13 residues. The germline CDR1 and CDR2 sequences are KGHSH and LQKENI. Trimming left V 2 bases short and J 2 bases short, with 6 bases between. The CDR3 here is CASSPGIQETQYF. The CDR3 region has the DNA TGTGCCAGCTCACCAGGCATACAAGAGACCCAGTACTTC. Variable domain in full (rest from reference TRBV18 and TRBJ2-5): NAGVMQNPRHLVRRRGQEARLRCSPMKGHSHVYWYRQLPEEGLKFMVYLQKENIIDESGMPKERFSAEFPKEGPSILRIQQVVRGDSAAYFCASSPGIQETQYFGPGTRLLVL.

This rearrangement joins TRBV2 to TRBJ2-3, with 7 bases lining up with TRBD1. The CDR3 spans 15 residues. The V gene's germline CDR1 is SNHLY and CDR2 FYNNEI. The V segment lost 7 bases and the J segment 2 bases; nucleotides outside the gene matches: 9. The CDR3 coding sequence is TGTGCCAGCACTCTCTGGGACAGACACACAGATACGCAGTATTTT. It is translated as CASTLWDRHTDTQYF.

The chain uses TRBV5-1 and TRBJ2-1; D call uncertain. The germline V gene has CDR1 SGHRS and CDR2 YFSETQ. The CDR3 loop spans 12 amino acids. Trimming cost V 4 bases and J 7 bases, with 9 bases left between them. The CDR3 loop reads CASSRSTNEQFF. Written as DNA, the CDR3 is TGCGCCAGCAGCCGGTCTACTAATGAGCAGTTCTTC.

The chain is built from TRBV7-3 and TRBJ2-1, with 7 nucleotides matching TRBD2. Germline loops: CDR1 SGHTA, CDR2 FQGTGA. The CDR3 is 13 residues long. The V and J ends lost 8 bases and 7 bases, in that order; junction bases with no gene match: 8. CDR3 DNA: TGTGCCAGCGGGGAGGGGTCTGATAATGAGCAGTTCTTC. This translates into CASGEGSDNEQFF.

Here the CDR3 reads CASSPLAGEGPDTQYF. The CDR3 region has the DNA TGCGCCAGCAGCCCGCTGGCGGGAGAGGGTCCAGATACGCAGTATTTT. This chain connects TRBV5-1 to TRBJ2-3; TRBD2 agrees at 7 bases. The germline V gene has CDR1 SGHRS and CDR2 YFSETQ. V was pared by 4 bases and J by 4 bases, with 12 bases of the junction left unmatched. This CDR3 spans 16 amino acids.